This T cell receptor beta chain stems from a study of blood T cell repertoires in COVID-19. About the study: Acute-phase and convalescent COVID-19 samples originated in the United States, Italy and Spain.

CDR1 and CDR2 (germline): SGHRS, YFSETQ. This CDR3 is built from 15 residues. Trimming removed 4 bases from V and 14 bases from J; junction bases left unmatched: 12. The data were produced by immunoSEQ multiplex PCR, yet TCRdb's version contains in-frame clones alone and is incomplete. The table includes about 60,000 clones, 90% detected once. The TCR sequence derives from a human donor with active COVID-19. The donor label of this sample is uncertain. Specimen: peripheral blood. The rearrangement uses TRBV5-1 and TRBJ2-1; 13 positions agree with TRBD2. The DNA of the CDR3 is TGCGCCAGCAGCGTGGAAGGGACTAGCGGGGAAAGGGAGTTCTTC. Its translation is CASSVEGTSGEREFF.